This record concerns one T cell receptor beta chain sequence. This specimen belongs to a study of CD8 T cells in Susac syndrome. When the RNA was reverse transcribed, random hexamers were used with an input of roughly 0.45 to 1 ug. Amplification of TCR beta CDR3 spanned 54 Vbeta and 13 Jbeta via immunoSEQ multiplex PCR. TCRdb processed the immunoSEQ multiplex PCR reads anew with MiXCR; each CDR3 protein has one entry. This sample has about 280,000 distinct CDR3 sequences, with approximately 85% found just once. This clonotype was obtained from a human donor with multiple sclerosis. What was sequenced was CD8+ T cells from PBMCs.

This CDR3 reads CASSLSGAGGGYNEQFF. CDR3 coding DNA: TGTGCCAGCAGTTTATCGGGAGCGGGAGGTGGGTACAATGAGCAGTTCTTC. The chain joins TRBV27 to TRBJ2-1; 9 bases fit TRBD2. Germline V gene data show CDR1 as MNHEY and CDR2 as SMNVEV (reference sequence). V was pared by 0 bases and J by 4 bases, with 7 bases of the junction left unmatched. The CDR3 runs to 17 residues.